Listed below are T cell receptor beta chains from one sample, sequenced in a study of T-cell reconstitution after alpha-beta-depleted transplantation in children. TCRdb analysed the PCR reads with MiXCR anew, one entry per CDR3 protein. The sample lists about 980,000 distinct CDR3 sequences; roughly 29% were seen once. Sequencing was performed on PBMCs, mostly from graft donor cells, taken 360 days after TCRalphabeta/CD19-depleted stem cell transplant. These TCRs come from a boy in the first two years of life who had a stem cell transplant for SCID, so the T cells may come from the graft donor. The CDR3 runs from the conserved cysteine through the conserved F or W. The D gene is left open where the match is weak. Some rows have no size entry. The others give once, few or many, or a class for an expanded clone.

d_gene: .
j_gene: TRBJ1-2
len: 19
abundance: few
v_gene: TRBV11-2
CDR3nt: TGTGCCAGCAGCTCGACAATGGGCGCTCGGACAGACCCTAACTATGGCTACACCTTC
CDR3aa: CASSSTMGARTDPNYGYTF

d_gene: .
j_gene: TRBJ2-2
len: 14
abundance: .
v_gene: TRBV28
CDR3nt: TGTGCCAGCCGAATCTTTAGGGCTCCCGGGGAGCTGTTTTTT
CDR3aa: CASRIFRAPGELFF

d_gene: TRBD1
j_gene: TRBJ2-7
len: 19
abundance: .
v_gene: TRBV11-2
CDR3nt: TGTGCCAGCAGCTCGCGAATAGCCGGGACAGGGGTTAACCCTTACGAGCAGTACTTC
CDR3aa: CASSSRIAGTGVNPYEQYF

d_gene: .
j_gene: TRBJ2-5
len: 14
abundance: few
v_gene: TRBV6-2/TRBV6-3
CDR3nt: TGTGCCAGCAGTTACGGCTCCCGCCAAGAGACCCAGTACTTC
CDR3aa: CASSYGSRQETQYF

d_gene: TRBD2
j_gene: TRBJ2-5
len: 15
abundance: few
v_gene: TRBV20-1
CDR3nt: TGCAGTGCTAGAGCGGGGACTAGCGGACAAGAGACCCAGTACTTC
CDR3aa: CSARAGTSGQETQYF

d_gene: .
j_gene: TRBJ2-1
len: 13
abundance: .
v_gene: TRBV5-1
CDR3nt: TGCGCCAGCAGCCCCCCCTCCGGAAATGAGCAGTTCTTC
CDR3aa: CASSPPSGNEQFF

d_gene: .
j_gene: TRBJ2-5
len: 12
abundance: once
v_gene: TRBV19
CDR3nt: TGTGCCAGTACGGCAAGTCAGGAGACCCAGTACTTC
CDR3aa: CASTASQETQYF

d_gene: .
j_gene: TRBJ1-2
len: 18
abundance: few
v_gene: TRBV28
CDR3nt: TGTGCCAGCAGTCCATACGGCGTCAGGGGCCACTCTAACTATGGCTACACCTTC
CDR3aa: CASSPYGVRGHSNYGYTF

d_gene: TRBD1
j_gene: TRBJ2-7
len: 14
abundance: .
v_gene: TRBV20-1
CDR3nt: TGCAGTGCTAGAGTTTTCCCGGGACAGGGGGTGCAGTACTTC
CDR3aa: CSARVFPGQGVQYF

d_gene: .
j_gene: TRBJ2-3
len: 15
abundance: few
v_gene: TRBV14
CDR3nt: TGTGCCAGCAGCCAGGGCCGAGGGGTTCTGAATACGCAGTATTTT
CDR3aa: CASSQGRGVLNTQYF

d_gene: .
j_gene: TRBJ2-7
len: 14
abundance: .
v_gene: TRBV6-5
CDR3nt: TGTGCCAGCAGTCTCCAGGGTGGGAGGAACGAGCAGTACTTC
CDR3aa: CASSLQGGRNEQYF

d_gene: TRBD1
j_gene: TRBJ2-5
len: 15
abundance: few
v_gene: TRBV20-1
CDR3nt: TGCAGTGCGCCAACAGGGGCTTCGTACCAAGAGACCCAGTACTTC
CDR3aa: CSAPTGASYQETQYF

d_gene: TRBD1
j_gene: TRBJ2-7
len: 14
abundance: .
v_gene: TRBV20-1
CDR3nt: TGCAGTGCCTCGAGGACAGGGGCCGGCTACGAGCAGTACTTC
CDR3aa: CSASRTGAGYEQYF

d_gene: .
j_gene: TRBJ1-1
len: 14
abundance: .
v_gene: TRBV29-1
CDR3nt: TGCAGCGTTGAAGATCTTGGAAGGAACACTGAAGCTTTCTTT
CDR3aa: CSVEDLGRNTEAFF

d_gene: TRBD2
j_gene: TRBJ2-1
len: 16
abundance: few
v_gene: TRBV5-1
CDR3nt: TGCGCCAGCAGCTTGCCCTTAGCGGGGGGGCCAGGTGAGCAGTTCTTC
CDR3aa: CASSLPLAGGPGEQFF

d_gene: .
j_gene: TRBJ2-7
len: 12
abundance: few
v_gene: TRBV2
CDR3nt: TGTGCCAGCAGTGAAGACCTATACGAGCAGTACTTC
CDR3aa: CASSEDLYEQYF

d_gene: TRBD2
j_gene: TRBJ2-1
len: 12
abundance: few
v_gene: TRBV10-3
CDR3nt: TGTGCCATCAGTGAGGGGGGGGATGAGCAGTTCTTC
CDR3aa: CAISEGGDEQFF

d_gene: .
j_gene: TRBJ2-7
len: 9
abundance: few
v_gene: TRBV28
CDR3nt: TGTGCCAGCGGGTTCGAGCAGTACTTC
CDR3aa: CASGFEQYF

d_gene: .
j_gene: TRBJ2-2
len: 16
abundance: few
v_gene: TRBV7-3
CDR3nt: TGTGCCAGCAGCTTAGCCCCGAACACGAACACCGGGGAGCTGTTTTTT
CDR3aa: CASSLAPNTNTGELFF

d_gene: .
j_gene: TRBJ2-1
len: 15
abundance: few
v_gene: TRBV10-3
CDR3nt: TGTGCCATCAGTGAGTCACTAGCTGCCTACAATGAGCAGTTCTTC
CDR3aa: CAISESLAAYNEQFF

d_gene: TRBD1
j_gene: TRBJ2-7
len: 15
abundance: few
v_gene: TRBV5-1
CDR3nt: TGCGCCAGCAGCCGGACAGGGCCCTCTCTGAACGAGCAGTACTTC
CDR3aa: CASSRTGPSLNEQYF

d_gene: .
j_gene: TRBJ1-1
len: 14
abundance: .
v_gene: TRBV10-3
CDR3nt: TGTGCCATCAGCCCAAGGGGCCTGAACACTGAAGCTTTCTTT
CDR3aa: CAISPRGLNTEAFF

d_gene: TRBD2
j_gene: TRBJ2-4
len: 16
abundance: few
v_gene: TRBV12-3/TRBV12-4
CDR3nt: TGTGCCAGCAGCGCCCCAGTAGCGGGGGCTCAAAACATTCAGTACTTC
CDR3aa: CASSAPVAGAQNIQYF

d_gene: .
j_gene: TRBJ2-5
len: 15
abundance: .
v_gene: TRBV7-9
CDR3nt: TGTGCCAGCAGCTTAGCGACGGGGATCGAGGAGACCCAGTACTTC
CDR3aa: CASSLATGIEETQYF

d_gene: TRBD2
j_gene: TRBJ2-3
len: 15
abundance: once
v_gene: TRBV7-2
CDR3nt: TGTGCCACCCGGCGGGGGGGCCTTGGCACAGATACGCAGTATTTT
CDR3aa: CATRRGGLGTDTQYF

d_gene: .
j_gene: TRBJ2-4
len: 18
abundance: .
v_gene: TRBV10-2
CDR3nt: TGCGCCAGCAGTCCGGGACCCTATCGATCCCTAGCCAAAAACATTCAGTACTTC
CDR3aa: CASSPGPYRSLAKNIQYF

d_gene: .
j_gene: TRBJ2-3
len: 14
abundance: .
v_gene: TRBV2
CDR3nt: TGTGCCAGCGAGGTGGGGCTCCGCACAGATACGCAGTATTTT
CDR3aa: CASEVGLRTDTQYF

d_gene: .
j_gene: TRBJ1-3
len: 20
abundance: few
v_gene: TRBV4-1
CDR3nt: TGCGCCAGCAGCCAAGATAGACTAGGTGATGGAATTCGCTCTGGAAACACCATATATTTT
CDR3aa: CASSQDRLGDGIRSGNTIYF

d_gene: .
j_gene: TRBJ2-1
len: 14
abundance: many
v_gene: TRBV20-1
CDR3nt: TGCAGTGCTAGGATGGGGGGCCCATACAATGAGCAGTTCTTC
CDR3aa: CSARMGGPYNEQFF

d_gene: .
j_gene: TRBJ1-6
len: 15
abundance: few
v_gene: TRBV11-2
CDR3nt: TGTGCCAGCAGCTTAGCTACGGAAGGAAATTCACCCCTCCACTTT
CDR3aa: CASSLATEGNSPLHF

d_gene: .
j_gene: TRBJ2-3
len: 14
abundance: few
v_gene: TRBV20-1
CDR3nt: TGCAGTGGCGAGGGGGCGGGGACCACAGATACGCAGTATTTT
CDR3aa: CSGEGAGTTDTQYF

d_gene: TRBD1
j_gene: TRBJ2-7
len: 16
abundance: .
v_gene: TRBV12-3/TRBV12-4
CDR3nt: TGTGCCAGCAGCCTCGGCCCAGGGGGCCGGTACTACGAGCAGTACTTC
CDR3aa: CASSLGPGGRYYEQYF

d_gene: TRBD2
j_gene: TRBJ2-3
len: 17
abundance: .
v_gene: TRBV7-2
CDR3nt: TGTGCCAGCAGCTTAGGGGGACTAGCGGGGAGCACAGATACGCAGTATTTT
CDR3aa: CASSLGGLAGSTDTQYF

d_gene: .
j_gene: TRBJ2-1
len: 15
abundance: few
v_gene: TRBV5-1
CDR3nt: TGCGCCAGCAGTGAACCGGGCCCGAAATACAATGAGCAGTTCTTC
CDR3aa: CASSEPGPKYNEQFF

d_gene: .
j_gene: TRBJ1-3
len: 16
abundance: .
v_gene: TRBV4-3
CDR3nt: TGCGCCAGCAGCCCTAAAATACAGGGCGGAGGAAACACCATATATTTT
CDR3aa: CASSPKIQGGGNTIYF

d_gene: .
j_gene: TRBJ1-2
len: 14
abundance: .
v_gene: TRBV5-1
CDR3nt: TGCGCCAGCAGCTTCGACAGATCTAACTATGGCTACACCTTC
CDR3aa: CASSFDRSNYGYTF

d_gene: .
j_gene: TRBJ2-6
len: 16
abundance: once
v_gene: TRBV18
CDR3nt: TGTGCCAGCTCACCACTCCGAGCCTCTGGGGCCAACGTCCTGACTTTC
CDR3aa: CASSPLRASGANVLTF

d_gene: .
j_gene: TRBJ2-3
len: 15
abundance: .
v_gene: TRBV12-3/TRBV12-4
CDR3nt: TGTGCCAGCAGCCAACAACACACCCGCACAGATACGCAGTATTTT
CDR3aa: CASSQQHTRTDTQYF

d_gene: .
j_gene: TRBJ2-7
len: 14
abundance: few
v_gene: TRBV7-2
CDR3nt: TGTGCCAGCAGCTTAACCTCCTCCATGCCCGGGCAGTACTTC
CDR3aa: CASSLTSSMPGQYF

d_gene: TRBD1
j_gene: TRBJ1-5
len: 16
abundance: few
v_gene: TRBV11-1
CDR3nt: TGTGCCAGCAGCTTAGTAGGACAGGGGCTCCATCAGCCCCAGCATTTT
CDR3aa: CASSLVGQGLHQPQHF

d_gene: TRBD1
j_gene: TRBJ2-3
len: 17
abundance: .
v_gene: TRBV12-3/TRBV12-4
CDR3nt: TGTGCCAGCAGTTTTTTGCCAGGGGGCGGTGGCACAGATACGCAGTATTTT
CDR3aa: CASSFLPGGGGTDTQYF

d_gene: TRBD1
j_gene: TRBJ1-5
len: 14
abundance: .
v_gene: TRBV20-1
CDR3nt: TGCAGTGCTAGGAGGGACAGGTACAATCAGCCCCAGCATTTT
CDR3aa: CSARRDRYNQPQHF